This TCR beta chain appears in the sequencing data of a study of blood T cell repertoires in COVID-19. In germline, CDR1 is MNHEY, CDR2 SVGEGT. Losses at the gene ends were 6 bases for V and 6 bases for J; bases not matched to a gene: 22. The CDR3 totals 18 residues. Method: immunoSEQ multiplex PCR; TCRdb's copy keeps in-frame clones and lacks some. The sample consists of about 200,000 clones, 80% to 90% of them appearing once. The sequence was obtained from a man aged 45-60 years with active or convalescent COVID-19. The chain recombines TRBV6-2 or TRBV6-3 with TRBJ2-7; 8 bases are shared with TRBD2. Specimen: peripheral blood. The CDR3 coding sequence is TGTGCCAGCAGCCGTAAGGGGGGGACGAGCGGGAGAAGCCGCGAGCAGTACTTC. Amino acids: CASSRKGGTSGRSREQYF.